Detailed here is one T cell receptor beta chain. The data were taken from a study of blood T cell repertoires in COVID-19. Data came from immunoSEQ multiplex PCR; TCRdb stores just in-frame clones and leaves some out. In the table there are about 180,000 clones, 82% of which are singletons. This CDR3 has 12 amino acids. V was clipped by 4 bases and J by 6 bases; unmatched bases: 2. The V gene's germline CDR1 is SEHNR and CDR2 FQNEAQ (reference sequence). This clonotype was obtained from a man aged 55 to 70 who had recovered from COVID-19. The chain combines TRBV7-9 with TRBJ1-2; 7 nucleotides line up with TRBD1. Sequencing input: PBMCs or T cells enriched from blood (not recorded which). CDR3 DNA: TGTGCCAGCAGCTGGGACAGAGATGGCTACACCTTC. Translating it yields CASSWDRDGYTF. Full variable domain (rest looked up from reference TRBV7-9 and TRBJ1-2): DTGVSQNPRHKITKRGQNVTFRCDPISEHNRLYWYRQTLGQGPEFLTYFQNEAQLEKSRLLSDRFSAERPKGSFSTLEIQRTEQGDSAMYLCASSWDRDGYTFGSGTRLTVV.